This T cell receptor beta chain was captured in a study of blood T cells in healthy people across ages. Germline loops: CDR1 KGHDR, CDR2 SFDVKD. This CDR3 region has 12 residues. Trimming stripped 5 bases from V and 5 bases from J, with 8 bases between. With a J-beta primer mix and a sample-barcoded 5' primer, a second PCR ran about 7 to 12 cycles. One entry per CDR3 protein, called by TCRdb with MiXCR from the 5' RACE reads. The sample consists of about 900,000 distinct CDR3 sequences, under 80% of them appearing once. The receptor was derived from a man aged 25-45 years in good health. This sequence joins TRBV24-1 and TRBJ1-1; no clear D gene. Sequencing used blood. CDR3: CATSGPGTEAFF. The CDR3 DNA is TGTGCCACCAGTGGCCCGGGGACTGAAGCTTTCTTT.